The TCR beta chain under discussion was sequenced for a study of tumor-infiltrating lymphocytes in oesophageal squamous cell carcinoma. MiXCR, applied by TCRdb to the PCR reads, yields one record per CDR3 protein. The sample lists over 8,000 distinct CDR3 sequences, about 60% occurring once. This clonotype was detected many times. The CDR3 covers 13 residues. V lost 7 bases, J lost 0 bases, and 4 bases lay in between. The V gene's germline CDR1 is SEHNR and CDR2 FQNEAQ (reference sequence). This TCR derives from a female donor with esophageal squamous cell carcinoma. Input material: esophageal tumor tissue. The rearrangement uses TRBV7-9 and TRBJ2-6; no reliable D call. CDR3 residues: CASIPSGANVLTF. CDR3 nucleotides: TGTGCCAGCATCCCCTCTGGGGCCAACGTCCTGACTTTC.